What follows are 13 T cell receptor beta chains derived from one specimen sequenced in a study of control samples from healthy donors and cancer patients (dated by TCRdb to the early 2020s). Library method: the immunoSEQ multiplex PCR assay. The source is immuneACCESS, and TCRdb retained only in-frame sequences with V and J called. Part of the clones is not carried over; for the studies checked, unresolved V genes explain less than half of this, and the remainder is unexplained. This sample has roughly 120,000 clones in its table, and 90% to 95% of those were observed once. 7.8% of the sample is held by the ten biggest clonotypes. Sample: blood. The receptors shown here come from a woman aged 18-29 years in good health.

The chain joins TRBV7-6 to TRBJ2-6, with 7 bases fitting TRBD2. V lost 5 bases and J lost 0; bases outside the gene matches: 13. Germline loops: CDR1 SGHVS, CDR2 FNYEAQ. The CDR3 has 19 residues. For the CDR3, the DNA is TGTGCCAGCAGCCACCCAAATAGCGGGCCAAACTCTGGGGCCAACGTCCTGACTTTC. As protein: CASSHPNSGPNSGANVLTF. The variable domain in full, with the rest retrieved from reference TRBV7-6 and TRBJ2-6, is GAGVSQSPRYKVTKRGQDVALRCDPISGHVSLYWYRQALGQGPEFLTYFNYEAQQDKSGLPNDRFSAERPEGSISTLTIQRTEQRDSAMYRCASSHPNSGPNSGANVLTFGAGSRLTVL.

Only a few counts were recorded for this clone. The chain joins TRBV19 to TRBJ1-5; the D gene is possibly TRBD1 (6 bases). Trimming shortened V by 6 bases and J by 5 bases, and 17 bases separated the two germline ends. The V gene's germline CDR1 is LNHDA and CDR2 SQIVND (reference sequence). The CDR3 sequence is 15 residues long. The CDR3 bases are TGTGCCAGTAGCAGGGGCTTGGTGAGGGATCAGCCCCAGCATTTT. This translates into CASSRGLVRDQPQHF.

The count of this clone is one. The chain carries TRBV7-3 and TRBJ2-1, with D possibly being TRBD2 (6 bases). V was clipped by 2 bases and J by 2 bases, with 16 bases between them. Germline assignment: CDR1 SGHTA and CDR2 FQGTGA. There are 17 residues in the CDR3. The CDR3 nucleotides read TGTGCCAGCAGCTTAGGGTCCGGGACTTCACCCTACAATGAGCAGTTCTTC. Its translation is CASSLGSGTSPYNEQFF.

The chain couples TRBV20-1 to TRBJ2-3, with a weak D call TRBD2 (7 bases). Germline V gene sequence: CDR1 DFQATT, CDR2 SNEGSKA (reference sequence). The germline V and J ends were trimmed by 5 bases and 1 base, with 16 bases remaining between them. This CDR3 has 15 amino acids. CDR3 residues: CSAGAGGGRTDTQYF. The CDR3 DNA follows: TGCAGTGCTGGTGCTGGGGGGGGCCGCACAGATACGCAGTATTTT.

The genes are TRBV4-3 and TRBJ2-2; no definite D call. Germline loops: CDR1 LGHNA, CDR2 YSLEER. V was cut by 1 base and J by 9 bases, with 9 bases left in between. This CDR3 region has 13 residues. The CDR3 sequence is CASSQVSSRELFF. In nucleotides, the CDR3 is TGCGCCAGCAGCCAAGTGTCGTCGAGGGAGCTGTTTTTT.

Concerning this clone: Because it lacks the conserved phenylalanine or tryptophan at the end, this CDR3 is likely a read error. The DNA is omitted, as the CDR3 cannot be located on it reliably, and the CDR3 follows TCRdb's listing. The chain links TRBV12-3 or TRBV12-4 to TRBJ1-2. The CDR3 extends over 8 residues, inclusive of both ends. The CDR3 here is CASMELHL.

This chain connects TRBV28 to TRBJ2-2, with 7 positions matching TRBD2. This CDR3 region has 16 residues. From germline, CDR1 is MDHEN and CDR2 SYDVKM. Trimming took 2 bases from V and 5 from J; bases not matched to a gene: 8. CDR3 bases: TGTGCCAGCAGTTTAGCGGGGCAGGGAGGGACCGGGGAGCTGTTTTTT. Protein product: CASSLAGQGGTGELFF. The full variable domain, rest sourced from reference TRBV28 and TRBJ2-2, is DVKVTQSSRYLVKRTGEKVFLECVQDMDHENMFWYRQDPGLGLRLIYFSYDVKMKEKGDIPEGYSVSREKKERFSLILESASTNQTSMYLCASSLAGQGGTGELFFGEGSRLTVL.

The chain links TRBV7-2 to TRBJ2-2; the match to TRBD1 covers 7 bases. This CDR3 is built from 13 residues. Germline V CDR1 and CDR2: SGHTA, FQGNSA. V lost 11 bases, J lost 5 bases, and 8 bases stayed unmatched. CDR3 protein: CAGQNRGTGELFF. For the CDR3, the DNA is TGTGCCGGACAAAACAGGGGTACCGGGGAGCTGTTTTTT. Full variable domain (outside the CDR3, taken from reference TRBV7-2 and TRBJ2-2): GAGVSQSPSNKVTEKGKDVELRCDPISGHTALYWYRQSLGQGLEFLIYFQGNSAPDKSGLPSDRFSAERTGGSVSTLTIQRTQQEDSAVYLCAGQNRGTGELFFGEGSRLTVL.

This sequence joins TRBV20-1 and TRBJ1-4; the D is unclear. Germline CDR1 and CDR2: DFQATT and SNEGSKA (reference sequence). The CDR3 sequence is 11 residues long. Trimming shortened V by 5 bases and J by 6 bases, and 7 bases separated the two germline ends. The CDR3 region has the DNA TGCAGTGCTCGGTTGTATGAAAAACTGTTTTTT. As protein: CSARLYEKLFF.

In this sample, this clone turned up once. The chain uses TRBV19 and TRBJ1-4, with 8 bases fitting TRBD1. The CDR3 sequence is 15 residues long. Trimming removed 2 bases from V and 8 bases from J; junction bases left unmatched: 7. CDR1 and CDR2 from the germline V gene are LNHDA and SQIVND (reference sequence). The DNA for the CDR3 is TGTGCCAGTAGTATACGGGGACAGGTTGAGGAAAAACTGTTTTTT. Protein: CASSIRGQVEEKLFF.

The rearrangement joins TRBV2 to TRBJ1-4; 11 bases are a match to TRBD1. The CDR3 is 14 residues long. Germline V gene sequence: CDR1 SNHLY, CDR2 FYNNEI. V lost 10 bases, J lost 8 bases, and 9 bases stayed unmatched. The CDR3 nucleotides read TGTGCCACCAGCCGGGACAGGGGGGGAGAAAAACTGTTTTTT. It encodes CATSRDRGGEKLFF.

Of note for this clone: The sample carries other DNA sequences with the same CDR3. The chain joins TRBV27 to TRBJ2-5; D is unresolved. With 3 bases removed from V and 5 bases from J, the gap between germline ends came to 4 bases. There are 11 residues in the CDR3. CDR1 and CDR2 (germline): MNHEY, SMNVEV (reference sequence). CDR3: CASSLGETQYF. The CDR3, as DNA: TGTGCCAGCAGTTTGGGGGAGACCCAGTACTTC.

This chain joins TRBV2 and TRBJ1-6; D gene ambiguous. The germline gives CDR1 SNHLY, CDR2 FYNNEI. With 8 bases removed from V and 0 bases from J, the gap between germline ends came to 11 bases. The CDR3 loop spans 15 amino acids. CDR3 nucleotides: TGTGCCAGCCGAGCGATGAGCTCCTATAATTCACCCCTCCACTTT. It encodes CASRAMSSYNSPLHF.